The 6 T cell receptor beta chains below were found in one sample sequenced in a study of blood T cell repertoires in COVID-19. Sequenced by immunoSEQ multiplex PCR; TCRdb stores in-frame clones only, minus some. Of over 100,000 clones in the sample, roughly three quarters are singletons; the top ten hold around 1.8%. The sequencing sample was made of peripheral blood. The receptors stem from a woman aged 70 to 79 with acute or convalescent COVID-19.

This clone has a handful of counts. CDR3 residues: CASSSDRAGNTEAFF. The CDR3 DNA reads as TGTGCCAGTAGTAGCGACAGGGCCGGGAACACTGAAGCTTTCTTT. The chain combines TRBV19 with TRBJ1-1; TRBD1 matches 7 bases. Germline CDR1 LNHDA, CDR2 SQIVND (reference sequence). The CDR3 runs 15 residues. With 4 bases clipped from V and 1 base from J, the junction kept 6 bases outside the gene matches.

V usage is TRBV9 and J usage is TRBJ1-6; 8 bases map to TRBD1. This CDR3 region has 14 residues. The V gene's germline CDR1 is SGDLS and CDR2 YYNGEE. With 3 bases clipped from V and 9 bases from J, the junction kept 5 bases outside the gene matches. CDR3 protein: CASSAQGVGSPLHF. CDR3 nucleotides: TGTGCCAGCAGCGCACAGGGGGTAGGTTCACCCCTCCACTTT.

The CDR3 spells CASSSSGGNTEAFF. In DNA form, the CDR3 reads TGCGCCAGCAGTAGTTCGGGGGGAAACACTGAAGCTTTCTTT. The V and J genes are TRBV10-1 and TRBJ1-1; D possibly corresponds to TRBD1 (5 bases). Trimming pared 5 bases from V and 2 bases from J, leaving 12 bases between. The CDR3 runs to 14 residues. The germline gives CDR1 WNHNN, CDR2 SYGVQD (reference sequence).

This sequence joins TRBV28 and TRBJ2-5; D perhaps matches TRBD2 (5 bases). Trimming removed 1 base from V and 0 bases from J, with 9 bases in between. CDR3 length: 15 residues. Germline V lookup: CDR1 MDHEN, CDR2 SYDVKM. CDR3 nucleotides: TGTGCCAGCAGTTTATACGGACTGAACCAAGAGACCCAGTACTTC. As protein: CASSLYGLNQETQYF. The full variable domain, with the rest looked up from reference TRBV28 and TRBJ2-5, is DVKVTQSSRYLVKRTGEKVFLECVQDMDHENMFWYRQDPGLGLRLIYFSYDVKMKEKGDIPEGYSVSREKKERFSLILESASTNQTSMYLCASSLYGLNQETQYFGPGTRLLVL.

A few counts support this clone. The gene calls are TRBV5-1 and TRBJ2-5; 9 bases fit TRBD2. This CDR3 contains 16 residues. Trimming cost V 0 bases and J 1 base; bases outside gene matches: 4. Germline CDR1 SGHRS, CDR2 YFSETQ. The CDR3, as DNA: TGCGCCAGCAGCTTGGGGAGTAGCGGGGGCCAAGAGACCCAGTACTTC. Translating gives CASSLGSSGGQETQYF.

This clone came up a few times. This chain links TRBV25-1 with TRBJ2-5, with D perhaps matching TRBD2 (5 bases). Per the germline V gene, CDR1 is MGHDK and CDR2 is SYGVNS. Trimming took 3 bases from V and 6 from J, leaving 14 bases between them. This CDR3 comprises 14 residues. The chain's CDR3 is CASSDPGEGQTQYF. CDR3 coding DNA: TGTGCCAGCAGTGATCCCGGGGAAGGCCAGACCCAGTACTTC.